Below are 18 T cell receptor beta chains sequenced from a single sample in a study of identical twins' blood T cells (dated by TCRdb to about 2013). Libraries came from 5' RACE. Sequencing instrument: Illumina Genome Analyzer IIx. Starting from the raw public reads, TCRdb applied fastp trimming at Q25, assembled clones with MiXCR and retained in-frame beta chains. One record per CDR3 amino acid sequence lists the most common genes and DNA. For this sample there are fewer than 450,000 distinct CDR3 sequences; about 28% appear just once. The ten largest account for 6% to 7% of the sample. Sequenced: PBMCs. The receptors stem from a woman aged 18-50 years in good health.

The table lists this clonotype with a count of one. This chain uses TRBV7-2 with TRBJ2-1; TRBD2 aligns across 13 bases. The germline gives CDR1 SGHTA, CDR2 FQGNSA. Trimming cost V 2 bases and J 7 bases; bases outside gene matches: 5. CDR3 length: 16 amino acids. The chain's CDR3 is CASSLIGTSGINEQFF. In DNA, the CDR3 is TGTGCCAGCAGCTTAATCGGGACTAGCGGGATTAATGAGCAGTTCTTC. The whole variable domain, filled in from reference TRBV7-2 and TRBJ2-1, reads GAGVSQSPSNKVTEKGKDVELRCDPISGHTALYWYRQSLGQGLEFLIYFQGNSAPDKSGLPSDRFSAERTGGSVSTLTIQRTQQEDSAVYLCASSLIGTSGINEQFFGPGTRLTVL.

V is TRBV6-2 or TRBV6-3 and J is TRBJ2-1, with a weak D call TRBD2 (5 bases). The CDR3 extends over 15 amino acids. Trimming took off 6 bases at V and 8 bases at J, with 20 bases between the two ends. Germline CDR1 MNHEY, CDR2 SVGEGT. CDR3 DNA sequence: TGTGCCAGCAGCCCGAGGACTGGCCTTTGGGATGAGCAGTTCTTC. This sequence encodes CASSPRTGLWDEQFF.

V is TRBV5-1 and J is TRBJ1-1, with D unclear. The ends were cut back, 2 bases at V and 0 bases at J, with 8 bases in the middle. This CDR3 has 14 amino acids. Germline CDR1 reads SGHRS; CDR2 reads YFSETQ. CDR3 in DNA: TGCGCCAGCAGCTTCAGGTCCTTGAACACTGAAGCTTTCTTT. Protein sequence: CASSFRSLNTEAFF.

This clonotype was observed at least ten times. The chain is built from TRBV29-1 and TRBJ1-2; D gene ambiguous. V lost 5 bases and J 2 bases, leaving 12 bases between the germline ends. CDR1 and CDR2 (germline): SQVTM, ANQGSEA. The CDR3 runs 13 residues. For the CDR3, the DNA is TGCAGCGTTTATTGGCAGGAAAACTATGGCTACACCTTC. Residues: CSVYWQENYGYTF.

This chain uses TRBV6-6 with TRBJ1-1; 8 bases are a match to TRBD1. The V and J ends lost 8 bases and 6 bases, in that order; junction bases with no gene match: 8. Germline V CDR1 and CDR2: MNHNY, SVGAGI (reference sequence). The CDR3 runs to 13 residues. In nucleotides, the CDR3 is TGTGCCAGCTTCGACAGGGGAGGAGCTGAAGCTTTCTTT. Protein sequence: CASFDRGGAEAFF.

The chain recombines TRBV14 with TRBJ1-1; no firm D call. The CDR3 is 13 amino acids. CDR1 is SGHDN, CDR2 FVKESK, per germline. V lost 5 bases and J lost 7, with 14 bases in between. The CDR3 here is CASSTRTAYEAFF. The CDR3 DNA reads as TGTGCCAGCAGCACCCGGACGGCATATGAAGCTTTCTTT.

This clonotype was seen a handful of times. The chain combines TRBV11-2 with TRBJ1-1; tentatively, D is TRBD1 (5 bases). V was clipped by 6 bases and J by 5 bases, with 16 bases between them. CDR3 size: 14 residues. Germline lookup yields CDR1 SGHAT and CDR2 FQNNGV. The chain's CDR3 is CASSSAGGRTEAFF. Written as DNA, the CDR3 is TGTGCCAGCAGTTCGGCTGGGGGACGGACTGAAGCTTTCTTT.

V is TRBV11-2 and J is TRBJ1-4; TRBD1 might be the D (6 bases). V gave up 2 bases and J gave up 6 bases, with 16 bases separating them. The CDR3 contains 16 residues. The germline CDR1 and CDR2 sequences are SGHAT and FQNNGV. For the CDR3, the DNA is TGTGCCAGCAGCTTATACGTCGGCAGGGGTTATGAAAAACTGTTTTTT. It translates to CASSLYVGRGYEKLFF.

The chain recombines TRBV2 with TRBJ1-5; no clear D. This CDR3 has 15 residues. Germline V gene sequence: CDR1 SNHLY, CDR2 FYNNEI. V shed 1 base and J shed 1 base, with 8 bases lying between them. This chain's CDR3 is CASSEGRLSNQPQHF. The CDR3 DNA is TGTGCCAGCAGTGAAGGACGGTTAAGCAATCAGCCCCAGCATTTT.

As concerns this clonotype: One end of the junction varies from germline; a read error may be responsible. The rearrangement uses TRBV6-5 and TRBJ1-1; possibly TRBD1 for D (5 bases). This CDR3 comprises 15 residues. Germline CDR1 and CDR2: MNHEY and SVGAGI. The chain's CDR3 is CARSYWKGKNTEAFF. The CDR3 coding sequence is TGTGCCCGCAGTTATTGGAAGGGGAAGAACACTGAAGCTTTCTTT.

To note about this clonotype: One end of the junction varies from germline; a read error may be responsible. V is TRBV29-1 and J is TRBJ2-2, with D possibly matching TRBD2 (5 bases). This CDR3 has 13 residues. From germline, CDR1 is SQVTM and CDR2 ANQGSEA. The CDR3 protein is CSVESVNTGELFF. CDR3 bases: TGCAGCGTTGAGTCGGTGAACACCGGGGAGCTATTTTTT.

The chain employs TRBV9 and TRBJ1-1; a possible D gene is TRBD1 (6 bases). Germline assignment: CDR1 SGDLS and CDR2 YYNGEE. The CDR3 is 13 amino acids. V lost 4 bases, J lost 5 bases, and 12 bases lay in between. The CDR3 here is CASSPKTGTEAFF. CDR3 DNA: TGTGCCAGCAGCCCGAAGACAGGAACTGAAGCTTTCTTT.

The chain combines TRBV5-1 with TRBJ2-1; no reliable D call. Germline V gene sequence: CDR1 SGHRS, CDR2 YFSETQ. V was pared by 1 base and J by 8 bases, with 10 bases between. The CDR3 is 13 amino acids. DNA for the CDR3: TGCGCCAGCAGCTTGTTCCGACCAGATGAGCAGTTCTTC. It encodes CASSLFRPDEQFF.

Only a few counts were recorded for this clonotype. The chain recombines TRBV7-8 with TRBJ1-2; the D gene is possibly TRBD1 (5 bases). CDR3 length: 16 residues. Germline CDR1 and CDR2: SGHVS and FQNEAQ. V lost 1 base and J 7 bases, leaving 19 bases between the germline ends. In DNA form, the CDR3 reads TGTGCCAGCAGCTTAGAACCGACAGCCTCGTACTTTGGCTACACCTTC. Protein sequence: CASSLEPTASYFGYTF.

The rearrangement links TRBV7-2 to TRBJ2-7; 8 nucleotides match TRBD1. Per germline, CDR1 SGHTA and CDR2 FQGNSA. The CDR3 sequence is 15 residues long. J gave up 3 bases and V 2 bases, and 6 bases lay outside the gene matches. The CDR3 nucleotides read TGTGCCAGCAGCTTAACCCAAGGGACAGGCTACGAGCAGTACTTC. Residues: CASSLTQGTGYEQYF.

This clonotype was seen only a few times. J is TRBJ2-6 and V is TRBV4-1; D is tentatively TRBD1 or TRBD2 (5 bases each). CDR1 and CDR2 (germline): MGHRA, YSYEKL. The CDR3 contains 16 residues. V shed 0 bases and J shed 5 bases, with 11 bases lying between them. The CDR3 sequence is CASSQDWGSWANVLTF. The CDR3 bases are TGCGCCAGCAGCCAAGATTGGGGGAGTTGGGCCAACGTCCTGACTTTC.

The chain employs TRBV19 and TRBJ2-1; no clear D. The CDR3 is 13 amino acids. Per germline, CDR1 LNHDA and CDR2 SQIVND (reference sequence). The V gene lost 7 bases and the J gene lost 8 bases, with 15 bases spanning the gap. The CDR3 spells CASNANSLDEQFF. In nucleotides, the CDR3 is TGTGCCAGTAACGCGAATAGTCTGGATGAGCAGTTCTTC.

Only a few counts were recorded for this clonotype. The chain uses TRBV2 and TRBJ1-4; D is unclear. Germline CDR1 reads SNHLY; CDR2 reads FYNNEI. The CDR3 is 13 residues long. Trimming pared 6 bases from V and 6 bases from J, leaving 11 bases between. The CDR3 spells CASSLRSDEKLFF. The CDR3 nucleotides are TGTGCCAGCAGCCTACGGTCGGATGAAAAACTGTTTTTT.